A single sample is the source of the 19 T cell receptor beta chains below, sequenced in a study of OX40 agonist ivuxolimab in advanced cancers. Using immunoSEQ multiplex PCR, the repertoire was profiled, and TCRdb retains in-frame clones only, with some absent. The data show approximately 84,000 clones, with about 88% seen just once and over 0.75% held by the top ten. The source was CD4+ or CD8+ T cells sorted from blood, collected in a trial of the OX40 agonist ivuxolimab. Receptors were obtained from an adult with an advanced solid tumor such as melanoma, head and neck, liver or kidney cancer.

There are a few counts of this clone. The CDR3 sequence is CASSQGGLETQYF. CDR3 bases: TGTGCCAGCAGCCAAGGGGGCCTGGAGACCCAGTACTTC. V usage is TRBV7-3 and J usage is TRBJ2-5; 7 nucleotides line up with TRBD1. The CDR3 extends over 13 amino acids. Per germline, CDR1 SGHTA and CDR2 FQGTGA. With V trimmed by 5 bases and J by 5 bases, 5 bases remained unmatched.

The chain employs TRBV11-2 and TRBJ1-1; no clear D gene. Trimming removed 1 base from V and 1 base from J, with 7 bases in between. CDR1 SGHAT and CDR2 FQNNGV come from the germline V gene. This CDR3 contains 14 residues. The CDR3 here is CASSLAPGNTEAFF. As DNA, the CDR3 is TGTGCCAGCAGCTTAGCCCCGGGGAACACTGAAGCTTTCTTT. The full variable domain, its missing parts supplied by reference TRBV11-2 and TRBJ1-1, is EAGVAQSPRYKIIEKRQSVAFWCNPISGHATLYWYQQILGQGPKLLIQFQNNGVVDDSQLPKDRFSAERLKGVDSTLKIQPAKLEDSAVYLCASSLAPGNTEAFFGQGTRLTVV.

V usage is TRBV28 and J usage is TRBJ1-4; D unresolved. Germline values: CDR1 MDHEN, CDR2 SYDVKM. There are 12 residues in the CDR3. The ends were cut back, 7 bases at V and 8 bases at J, with 11 bases in the middle. The CDR3 here is CASKKGREKLFF. In DNA form, the CDR3 reads TGTGCCAGCAAGAAAGGGCGGGAAAAACTGTTTTTT.

The chain has TRBV6-1 and TRBJ2-7; TRBD1 or TRBD2 may be the D gene (6 bases each). Germline loops: CDR1 MNHNS, CDR2 SASEGT. The CDR3 covers 13 residues. V lost 6 bases to trimming and J lost 4 bases, with 13 bases between them. CDR3 nucleotide sequence: TGTGCCAGCAGGTGGGGGGCTGGATACGAGCAGTACTTC. Translation: CASRWGAGYEQYF.

The chain joins TRBV30 to TRBJ1-2, with D perhaps TRBD1 (6 bases). Looked up from germline, CDR1 is GTSNPN and CDR2 is SVGIG (reference sequence). This CDR3 has 14 amino acids. The V end was cut by 2 bases, the J end by 1 base, with 11 bases between. The CDR3 sequence: CAWSKGGLNYGYTF. CDR3 DNA sequence: TGTGCCTGGAGTAAGGGGGGACTTAACTATGGCTACACCTTC. The whole variable domain, filled in from reference TRBV30 and TRBJ1-2, reads SQTIHQWPATLVQPVGSPLSLECTVEGTSNPNLYWYRQAAGRGLQLLFYSVGIGQISSEVPQNLSASRPQDRQFILSSKKLLLSDSGFYLCAWSKGGLNYGYTFGSGTRLTVV.

The chain links TRBV29-1 to TRBJ1-1; tentatively, D is TRBD1 (6 bases). The CDR3 is 15 residues long. The V end was cut by 7 bases, the J end by 1 base, with 19 bases between. Germline V CDR1 and CDR2: SQVTM, ANQGSEA. The CDR3 DNA follows: TGCAGCGCTAGGACCGGGACACAAAAGAACACTGAAGCTTTCTTT. Its translation: CSARTGTQKNTEAFF.

The rearrangement links TRBV19 to TRBJ1-1; TRBD1 matches at 10 bases. V dropped 6 bases and J dropped 8; count of bases not matched to a gene: 6. Germline V lookup: CDR1 LNHDA, CDR2 SQIVND (reference sequence). The CDR3 has 13 residues. The CDR3 DNA reads TGTGCCAGTAGCCAGACAGGGGGCACCGAAGCTTTCTTT. Its translation: CASSQTGGTEAFF.

The chain employs TRBV7-6 and TRBJ2-3, with 9 bases identical to TRBD1. Per the germline V gene, CDR1 is SGHVS and CDR2 is FNYEAQ. The CDR3 extends over 13 amino acids. After removal of 5 bases from V and 11 bases from J, the junction contained 8 bases not matched to a gene. The DNA of the CDR3 is TGTGCCAGCAGCCGTGACAGGGGGATTATGCAGTATTTT. Protein: CASSRDRGIMQYF.

This chain joins TRBV7-9 and TRBJ1-1; the D gene is possibly TRBD1 (6 bases). Trimming took off 11 bases at V and 3 bases at J, with 16 bases between the two ends. Germline V CDR1 and CDR2: SEHNR, FQNEAQ (reference sequence). The CDR3 has 13 residues. The CDR3 spells CAGAREGDTEAFF. The CDR3 coding sequence is TGTGCCGGGGCAAGGGAGGGGGACACTGAAGCTTTCTTT.

Written as DNA, the CDR3 is TGTGCCAGCATTCCGGGACAGGGTCAGTTGTCGGCTAATGAAAAACTGTTTTTT. Encoded protein: CASIPGQGQLSANEKLFF. V usage is TRBV2 and J usage is TRBJ1-4; 9 bases line up with TRBD1. This CDR3 has 18 amino acids. Germline trimming cut 7 bases from V and 3 bases from J; bases unmatched to any gene: 15. Per the germline V gene, CDR1 is SNHLY and CDR2 is FYNNEI.

The sample holds one count of this clone. The V and J genes are TRBV7-2 and TRBJ2-3; D not certain. CDR1 is SGHTA, CDR2 FQGNSA, per germline. The V and J ends lost 8 bases and 5 bases respectively, with 11 bases between them. This CDR3 is 12 amino acids long. The CDR3 spells CASPRSGDTQYF. The DNA for the CDR3 is TGTGCCAGCCCTCGGTCGGGAGATACGCAGTATTTT.

The chain is built from TRBV19 and TRBJ1-5, with D unresolved. The CDR3 loop spans 14 amino acids. Trimming shortened V by 3 bases and J by 0 bases, and 6 bases separated the two germline ends. The germline V gene encodes CDR1 LNHDA and CDR2 SQIVND (reference sequence). Here the CDR3 reads CASSIPNSNQPQHF. The DNA of the CDR3 is TGTGCCAGTAGTATCCCCAATAGCAATCAGCCCCAGCATTTT.

This sequence joins TRBV28 and TRBJ2-3; the match to TRBD2 covers 10 bases. J gave up 3 bases and V 5 bases, and 2 bases lay outside the gene matches. Germline V gives CDR1 MDHEN, CDR2 SYDVKM. The CDR3 spans 14 residues. The CDR3 spells CASSLSGGTDTQYF. CDR3 DNA: TGTGCCAGCAGTCTTAGCGGGGGGACAGATACGCAGTATTTT.

The rearrangement joins TRBV6-6 to TRBJ2-3; the D gene is possibly TRBD1 (6 bases). Per the germline V gene, CDR1 is MNHNY and CDR2 is SVGAGI (reference sequence). The V end was cut by 0 bases, the J end by 0 bases, with 10 bases between. CDR3 length: 16 residues. The CDR3 bases are TGTGCCAGCAGTTACTCGACAGGTATTAGCACAGATACGCAGTATTTT. Its protein product is CASSYSTGISTDTQYF.

The rearrangement uses TRBV5-4 and TRBJ1-2, with TRBD1 matching over 7 bases. The CDR3 runs 14 residues. The germline CDR1 and CDR2 sequences are SGHNT and YYREEE (reference sequence). Losses at the gene ends were 4 bases for V and 8 bases for J; bases not matched to a gene: 11. CDR3 DNA sequence: TGTGCCAGCAGCCCTGAGAGGGGGCTGGGGGGCTACACCTTC. This translates into CASSPERGLGGYTF.

The chain is built from TRBV10-3 and TRBJ1-1; possible D gene TRBD1, 6 bases. The CDR3 length is 15 residues. Germline-derived CDR1 and CDR2 are ENHRY and SYGVKD. Trimming took off 2 bases at V and 5 bases at J, with 15 bases between the two ends. CDR3 protein: CAISEDGGGRTEAFF. Written as DNA, the CDR3 is TGTGCCATCAGTGAGGACGGGGGGGGGCGGACTGAAGCTTTCTTT.

V gene TRBV25-1 combines with J gene TRBJ2-1, with 9 bases fitting TRBD1. V shed 5 bases and J 7 bases; nucleotides not matched to a gene: 12. There are 16 residues in the CDR3. The germline gives CDR1 MGHDK, CDR2 SYGVNS. The CDR3 sequence: CASSRTGVKFGNEQFF. Here the CDR3 DNA reads TGTGCCAGCAGTAGGACAGGGGTCAAATTTGGGAATGAGCAGTTCTTC. Using reference TRBV25-1 and TRBJ2-1 for the parts outside the CDR3, the full variable domain is EADIYQTPRYLVIGTGKKITLECSQTMGHDKMYWYQQDPGMELHLIHYSYGVNSTEKGDLSSESTVSRIRTEHFPLTLESARPSHTSQYLCASSRTGVKFGNEQFFGPGTRLTVL.

Only one count was recorded for this clone. The chain is built from TRBV4-2 and TRBJ2-7; D gene unclear. Trimming removed 0 bases from V and 6 bases from J, with 15 bases in between. This CDR3 contains 15 residues. Germline loops: CDR1 LGHNA, CDR2 YNFKEQ. In nucleotides, the CDR3 is TGTGCCAGCAGCCAAGAGCTTAATTTCGGCCGCGAGCAGTACTTC. This sequence encodes CASSQELNFGREQYF.

J is TRBJ2-1 and V is TRBV7-9; the match to TRBD1 covers 9 bases. V shed 1 base, J shed 6 bases, and the junction held 4 bases outside the gene matches. The CDR3 is 15 amino acids. Germline loops: CDR1 SEHNR, CDR2 FQNEAQ (reference sequence). The CDR3 DNA reads as TGTGCCAGCAGCTTAGACAGGGGGCCCCTCAATGAGCAGTTCTTC. Protein sequence: CASSLDRGPLNEQFF.